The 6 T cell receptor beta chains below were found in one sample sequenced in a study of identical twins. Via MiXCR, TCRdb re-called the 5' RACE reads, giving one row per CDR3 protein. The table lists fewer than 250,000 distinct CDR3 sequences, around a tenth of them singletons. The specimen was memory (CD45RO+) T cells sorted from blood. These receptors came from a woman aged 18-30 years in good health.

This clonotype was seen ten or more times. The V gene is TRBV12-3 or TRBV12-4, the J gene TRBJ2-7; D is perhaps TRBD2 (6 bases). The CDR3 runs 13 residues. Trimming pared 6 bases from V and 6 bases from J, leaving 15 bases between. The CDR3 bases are TGTGCCAGCAGCCGGGAGTTCCAGCTCGAGCAGTACTTC. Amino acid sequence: CASSREFQLEQYF.

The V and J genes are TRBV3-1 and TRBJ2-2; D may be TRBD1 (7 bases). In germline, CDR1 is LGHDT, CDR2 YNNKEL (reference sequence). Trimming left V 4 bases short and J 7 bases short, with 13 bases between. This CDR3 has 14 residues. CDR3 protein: CASSRGTDHGELFF. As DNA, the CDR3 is TGTGCCAGCAGCCGCGGGACAGATCACGGGGAGCTGTTTTTT.

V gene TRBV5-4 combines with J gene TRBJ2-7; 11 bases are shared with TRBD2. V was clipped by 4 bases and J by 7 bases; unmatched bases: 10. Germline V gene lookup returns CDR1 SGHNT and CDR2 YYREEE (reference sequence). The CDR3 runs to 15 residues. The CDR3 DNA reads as TGTGCCAGCAGCCTCTCTACTAGCGGGGGATATGAGCAGTACTTC. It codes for CASSLSTSGGYEQYF.

The CDR3 loop reads CASSQDSQMGGYTF. The CDR3 nucleotides read TGCGCCAGCAGCCAAGATAGTCAGATGGGTGGCTACACCTTC. V and J are TRBV4-1 and TRBJ1-2; D call uncertain. Germline V CDR1 and CDR2: MGHRA, YSYEKL. V gave up 0 bases and J gave up 7 bases, with 12 bases separating them. This CDR3 has 14 amino acids.

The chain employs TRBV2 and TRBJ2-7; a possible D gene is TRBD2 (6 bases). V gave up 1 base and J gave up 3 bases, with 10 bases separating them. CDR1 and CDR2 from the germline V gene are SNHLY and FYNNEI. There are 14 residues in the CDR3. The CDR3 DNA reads TGTGCCAGCAGTGAAGACGGAGGGATCTACGAGCAGTACTTC. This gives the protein CASSEDGGIYEQYF.

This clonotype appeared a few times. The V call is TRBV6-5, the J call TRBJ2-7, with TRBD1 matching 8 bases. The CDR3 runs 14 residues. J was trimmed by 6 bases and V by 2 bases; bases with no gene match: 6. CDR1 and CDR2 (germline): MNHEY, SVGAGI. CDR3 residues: CASSYQDRVSEQYF. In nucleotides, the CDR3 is TGTGCCAGCAGTTACCAGGACAGGGTAAGCGAGCAGTACTTC.